This T cell receptor beta chain is from a study of post-analysis software for immune sequencing data. Broader study findings: Significantly lower normalized Chao1 diversity was found in patients with multiple sclerosis relative to controls. In patients, TRBV5-6, TRBV5-1 and TRBV20-1 belonged to five or six TRBV segments found more frequently than in controls. Strong co-clustering by F measure was seen for same-batch samples.

cDNA libraries for TCR beta contained unique molecular identifiers. Researchers reported roughly 0.5 million cDNA molecules coming from roughly 0.93 to 9.6 million T cells. From the PCR reads, TCRdb called clonotypes with MiXCR, one entry per CDR3 protein. The sample lists hundreds of thousands of distinct CDR3 sequences, about 27% occurring once. The CDR3 covers 15 residues. Germline V gene data show CDR1 as LGHNA and CDR2 as YNFKEQ. Trimming removed 0 bases from V and 11 bases from J, with 14 bases in between. Turning to this clonotype: Its antigen remains unknown.

The sample taken for sequencing was blood. The rearrangement uses TRBV4-2 and TRBJ1-6; D is ambiguous. This receptor was obtained from a girl aged 5 to 17 with multiple sclerosis. In nucleotides, the CDR3 is TGTGCCAGCAGCCAAGATTCCGGGATCAGGACACCCCTCCACTTT. As protein: CASSQDSGIRTPLHF.